Here is one T cell receptor beta chain with its context. This CDR3 comprises 15 residues. Per germline, CDR1 KGHSH and CDR2 LQKENI. The data were taken from a study of human CD8 memory T cell subsets. The identity of TPEX cells was that of CCR7+ PD-1+ TIGIT+ early memory CD8+ T cells with exhausted-like traits. Negative magnetic separation enriched total CD8+ T cells. Researchers made TCR beta libraries via UMI-labeled 5' RACE. From its re-call of the 5' RACE reads, TCRdb lists each CDR3 protein once, without DNA. The sample features about 6,600 distinct CDR3 sequences, with around 23% in its top ten. This clonotype originated in a human donor in good health. The specimen was CD8+ T cells from PBMCs. V gene TRBV18 combines with J gene TRBJ1-5; TCRdb selects TRBD1, and the lack of DNA leaves this call unchecked. The CDR3: CASSHLDSSNQPQHF.